This TCR beta chain was recovered during a study of OX40 agonist ivuxolimab in advanced cancers. This clone was counted only a few times. Libraries were prepared by immunoSEQ multiplex PCR; TCRdb keeps only in-frame clonotypes and omits some of them. The sample contains fewer than 40,000 clones, 60% to 85% of which appear only once. Germline-derived CDR1 and CDR2 are GTSNPN and SVGIG (reference sequence). The CDR3 has 14 amino acids. Germline trimming cut 1 base from V and 2 bases from J; bases unmatched to any gene: 1. J is TRBJ2-3 and V is TRBV30; 9 bases map to TRBD2. The starting material was CD4+ or CD8+ T cells sorted from blood, obtained in a trial of the OX40 agonist ivuxolimab. The sequence derives from an adult with an advanced solid tumor such as melanoma, head and neck, liver or kidney cancer. CDR3 DNA sequence: TGTGCCTGGAGTGGCGGGAGGGTCACAGATACGCAGTATTTT. This translates into CAWSGGRVTDTQYF.